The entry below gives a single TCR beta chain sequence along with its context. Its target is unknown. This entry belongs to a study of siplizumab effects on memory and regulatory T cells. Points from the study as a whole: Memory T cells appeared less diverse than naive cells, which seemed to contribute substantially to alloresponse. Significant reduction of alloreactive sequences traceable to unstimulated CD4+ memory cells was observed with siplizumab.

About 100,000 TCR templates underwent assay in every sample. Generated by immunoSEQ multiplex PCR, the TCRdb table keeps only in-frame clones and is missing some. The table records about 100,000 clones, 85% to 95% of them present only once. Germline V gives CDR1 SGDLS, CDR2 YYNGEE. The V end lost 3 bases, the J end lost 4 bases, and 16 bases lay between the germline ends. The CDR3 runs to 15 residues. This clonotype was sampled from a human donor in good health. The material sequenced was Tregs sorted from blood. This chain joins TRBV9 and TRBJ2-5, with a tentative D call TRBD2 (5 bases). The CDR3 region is CASSASGPLGETQYF. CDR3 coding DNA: TGTGCCAGCAGCGCGAGCGGCCCCCTGGGAGAGACCCAGTACTTC.